This TCR beta chain is from a study of cytomegalovirus exposure and HLA in healthy donors. The V gene's germline CDR1 is MDHEN and CDR2 SYDVKM. This CDR3 has 15 amino acids. V trimming: 8 bases; J trimming: 4 bases; junction bases outside the gene matches: 10. Study results and caveats: The classifier reportedly diagnosed cytomegalovirus status with high sensitivity and specificity.

This table comes from immunoSEQ multiplex PCR, and its TCRdb copy is limited to in-frame clones, with some not included. The table shows over 200,000 clones, with roughly 84% occurring only once. In the case of this clone: Antigen unknown.

Separate from the 666-subject first cohort, the roughly 120-subject validation cohort was the one that the donors belonged to. The V gene is TRBV28, the J gene TRBJ2-2, with 7 bases fitting TRBD2. The source material was PBMCs. The receptor's source is a woman younger than 35 in good health and CMV-seropositive. The CDR3 sequence: CASSVGGSVTGELFF. CDR3 DNA sequence: TGTGCCAGCTCTGTGGGGGGGTCGGTCACCGGGGAGCTGTTTTTT.